The 8 T cell receptor beta chains in this list originate from one sample, sequenced in a study of CD8 T cells in Susac syndrome. Random hexamers served to reverse transcribe about 0.45 to 1 ug RNA. A single record per CDR3 protein comes from TCRdb applying MiXCR to the immunoSEQ multiplex PCR reads. The sample holds about 130,000 distinct CDR3 sequences, around 94% seen once. The sample taken for sequencing was CD8+ T cells from PBMCs. Receptors were obtained from a human donor with Susac syndrome.

V is TRBV20-1 and J is TRBJ1-2; no clear D gene. The V gene's germline CDR1 is DFQATT and CDR2 SNEGSKA (reference sequence). This CDR3 has 13 amino acids. Trimming took 0 bases from V and 8 from J, leaving 13 bases between them. In DNA, the CDR3 is TGCAGTGCTAGAGATCCTGACCGCCTAGGCTACACCTTC. It yields the protein CSARDPDRLGYTF.

This clonotype was seen a single time. The V and J genes are TRBV29-1 and TRBJ2-7; D remains unclear. Trimming removed 1 base at V and 2 bases at J, with 9 bases between. The CDR3 consists of 13 residues. Germline CDR1 SQVTM, CDR2 ANQGSEA. This CDR3 reads CSVEGGGPYEQYF. In DNA form, the CDR3 reads TGCAGCGTTGAAGGCGGCGGACCCTACGAGCAGTACTTC.

The chain carries TRBV6-5 and TRBJ2-7, with 8 bases identical to TRBD1. Trimming removed 2 bases from V and 0 bases from J; junction bases left unmatched: 3. CDR3 length equals 15 residues. Germline V lookup: CDR1 MNHEY, CDR2 SVGAGI. The CDR3 here is CASSYGGQASYEQYF. CDR3 DNA: TGTGCCAGCAGTTACGGGGGACAGGCCTCCTACGAGCAGTACTTC.

The chain combines TRBV15 with TRBJ1-1; D remains unclear. The CDR3 loop spans 14 amino acids. V lost 6 bases to trimming and J lost 4 bases, with 15 bases between them. Per the germline V gene, CDR1 is LNHNV and CDR2 is YYDKDF (reference sequence). In nucleotides, the CDR3 is TGTGCCACCAGGCCGGCGGGGTATGGCACTGAAGCTTTCTTT. This translates into CATRPAGYGTEAFF.

The rearrangement joins TRBV6-4 to TRBJ2-2; D gene uncertain. V was cut by 4 bases and J by 1 base, with 4 bases left in between. Per germline, CDR1 MRHNA and CDR2 SNTAGT. CDR3 length: 13 residues. CDR3 bases: TGTGCCAGCAGTGCCGAGAACACCGGGGAGCTGTTTTTT. It translates to CASSAENTGELFF.

V and J are TRBV20-1 and TRBJ1-1, with a possible D match to TRBD1 (5 bases). Trimming left V 6 bases short and J 0 bases short, with 14 bases between. The CDR3 totals 14 residues. Germline-derived CDR1 and CDR2 are DFQATT and SNEGSKA (reference sequence). The CDR3 DNA follows: TGCAGTGCAATGGACAACCGGATGAACACTGAAGCTTTCTTT. Translated, it gives CSAMDNRMNTEAFF.

CDR3 in DNA: TGTGCCAGCAGCGGAAAACAGGGTATCTTGGGCTACACCTTC. Translation gives CASSGKQGILGYTF. The chain employs TRBV9 and TRBJ1-2, with D possibly TRBD1 on 6 matching bases. Germline CDR1 SGDLS, CDR2 YYNGEE. Trimming cost V 3 bases and J 8 bases, with 17 bases left between them. CDR3 length: 14 residues.

This clonotype has just one count. V usage is TRBV7-2 and J usage is TRBJ2-3; 14 nucleotides align to TRBD2. The CDR3 spans 16 residues. Per germline, CDR1 SGHTA and CDR2 FQGNSA. Trimming removed 5 bases from V and 6 bases from J; junction bases left unmatched: 7. CDR3 region: CASSPQGLAGGDTQYF. DNA for the CDR3: TGTGCCAGCAGCCCCCAAGGACTAGCGGGGGGCGATACGCAGTATTTT. Supplemented by reference TRBV7-2 and TRBJ2-3, the full variable domain reads GAGVSQSPSNKVTEKGKDVELRCDPISGHTALYWYRQSLGQGLEFLIYFQGNSAPDKSGLPSDRFSAERTGGSVSTLTIQRTQQEDSAVYLCASSPQGLAGGDTQYFGPGTRLTVL.